This TCR beta chain was sequenced for a study of radiotherapy plus CTLA-4 blockade in lung cancer. The CDR3 sequence is 16 residues long. With 3 bases clipped from V and 1 base from J, the junction kept 5 bases outside the gene matches. CDR1 and CDR2 (germline): KGHSH, LQKENI. Assay used: immunoSEQ multiplex PCR; TCRdb lists only in-frame clones, some missing. The sample gives 80,000 or so clones, around 81% of which show up once; 3% to 5% is in the top ten. This TCR was recovered from a human donor with non-small cell lung cancer who had a partial response to radiotherapy plus ipilimumab. Some clones in this sample may be carry-over from other donors' samples. Sample: peripheral blood, taken from a patient treated with radiotherapy plus ipilimumab. The chain links TRBV18 to TRBJ2-3, with 9 bases matching TRBD1. This CDR3 reads CASSPSGTGRTDTQYF. The CDR3 DNA reads TGTGCCAGCTCACCCTCCGGGACAGGGCGCACAGATACGCAGTATTTT.